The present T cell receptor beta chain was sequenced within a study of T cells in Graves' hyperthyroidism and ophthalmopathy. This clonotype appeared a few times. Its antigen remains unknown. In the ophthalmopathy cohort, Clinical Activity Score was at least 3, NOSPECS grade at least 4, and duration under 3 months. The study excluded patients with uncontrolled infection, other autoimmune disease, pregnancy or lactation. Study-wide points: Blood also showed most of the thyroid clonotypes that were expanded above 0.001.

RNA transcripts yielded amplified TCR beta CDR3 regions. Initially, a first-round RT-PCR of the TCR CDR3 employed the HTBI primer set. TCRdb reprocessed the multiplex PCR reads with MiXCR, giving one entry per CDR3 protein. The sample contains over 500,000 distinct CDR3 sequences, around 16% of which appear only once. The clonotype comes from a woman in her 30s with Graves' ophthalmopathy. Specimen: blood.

CDR3 nucleotide sequence: TGTGCCAGCAGTTCCGAAAGGACTAGCGGGAGGGCCTACACCGGGGAGCTGTTTTTT. Its translation: CASSSERTSGRAYTGELFF. The genes are TRBV12-3 or TRBV12-4 and TRBJ2-2; 15 positions agree with TRBD2. The CDR3 extends over 19 amino acids. J was trimmed by 3 bases and V by 4 bases; bases with no gene match: 9.